The 10 T cell receptor beta chains presented below share a single source sample, sequenced in a study of shared clonotypes between healthy human individuals. The method was immunoSEQ multiplex PCR; TCRdb's version includes in-frame clones alone and lacks a portion of them. The sample contains 730,000 or so clones, approximately 79% of which appear only once. Sequences were obtained from memory CD4+ T cells sorted from blood. The subset denotes: CD45RA-negative fraction. The receptors stem from a woman aged 25 to 45 in good health.

This rearrangement joins TRBV10-2 to TRBJ1-5; no firm D call. The germline V gene has CDR1 WSHSY and CDR2 SAAADI. Trimming pared 0 bases from V and 3 bases from J, leaving 6 bases between. This CDR3 has 14 residues. DNA of the CDR3: TGCGCCAGCAGTGAGTCCGCTACCAATCAGCCCCAGCATTTT. Its protein is CASSESATNQPQHF.

This chain uses TRBV7-8 with TRBJ2-5; D is undetermined. V was cut by 5 bases and J by 0 bases, with 7 bases left in between. CDR1 SGHVS and CDR2 FQNEAQ come from the germline V gene. The CDR3 is 13 residues long. Here the CDR3 DNA reads TGTGCCAGCAGCCTATTGTACCAAGAGACCCAGTACTTC. Translated: CASSLLYQETQYF.

Of note for this clone: This sample includes further DNA sequences coding for the same CDR3. The chain carries TRBV7-7 and TRBJ2-2; possible D gene TRBD2, 5 bases. This CDR3 contains 14 residues. The germline V and J ends were trimmed by 5 bases and 2 bases, with 9 bases remaining between them. Germline CDR1 SSHAT, CDR2 FNYEAQ (reference sequence). The CDR3 region has the DNA TGTGCCAGCAGCCCCGGGATCAACACCGGGGAGCTGTTTTTT. Amino acids: CASSPGINTGELFF.

The rearrangement links TRBV4-2 to TRBJ2-2, with 12 bases matching TRBD2. After removal of 7 bases from V and 6 bases from J, the junction contained 9 bases not matched to a gene. Germline lookup yields CDR1 LGHNA and CDR2 YNFKEQ. The CDR3 runs to 16 residues. CDR3: CASNRLAGGPAGELFF. The CDR3 DNA sequence: TGTGCCAGCAACAGGCTAGCGGGAGGGCCTGCCGGGGAGCTGTTTTTT.

This clone has only a few counts. V is TRBV18 and J is TRBJ2-4, with D perhaps matching TRBD1 or TRBD2 (5 bases each). The CDR3 is made up of 15 amino acids. V was cut by 3 bases and J by 0 bases, with 9 bases left in between. Germline V gives CDR1 KGHSH, CDR2 LQKENI. This CDR3 is CASSPGPIAKNIQYF. DNA of the CDR3: TGTGCCAGCTCACCGGGACCGATAGCCAAAAACATTCAGTACTTC.

The rearrangement links TRBV18 to TRBJ1-5; D is perhaps TRBD1 (5 bases). This CDR3 comprises 18 residues. The germline V gene has CDR1 KGHSH and CDR2 LQKENI. Trimming stripped 0 bases from V and 7 bases from J, with 22 bases between. The CDR3 here is CASSPPRQFGVWIQPQHF. The CDR3 DNA is TGTGCCAGCTCACCACCGAGACAGTTTGGTGTTTGGATACAGCCCCAGCATTTT.

This chain connects TRBV28 to TRBJ2-7; 8 nucleotides align to TRBD2. The CDR3 contains 11 residues. Germline lookup yields CDR1 MDHEN and CDR2 SYDVKM. This CDR3 is CASGRKAGQYF. Written as DNA, the CDR3 is TGTGCGAGCGGGAGAAAGGCAGGGCAGTACTTC.

This chain joins TRBV28 and TRBJ1-1; possibly TRBD1 for D (6 bases). Germline CDR1 and CDR2: MDHEN and SYDVKM. The V end lost 6 bases, the J end lost 1 base, and 12 bases lay between the germline ends. This CDR3 is 14 amino acids long. The CDR3 nucleotides read TGTGCCAGCAGGGTCGGGACACCGAACACTGAAGCTTTCTTT. Translation gives CASRVGTPNTEAFF.

The chain employs TRBV6-6 and TRBJ2-1; D unclear. Germline CDR1 reads MNHNY; CDR2 reads SVGAGI (reference sequence). Trimming left V 2 bases short and J 7 bases short, with 9 bases between. The CDR3 is made up of 13 amino acids. For the CDR3, the DNA is TGTGCCAGCAGTTACCCTCAAGGGAATGAGCAGTTCTTC. Residues: CASSYPQGNEQFF.

CDR3 bases: TGCGCCAGCAGAGTAGCGGGAGGTAGTGAGACCCAGTACTTC. It is translated as CASRVAGGSETQYF. This chain connects TRBV5-1 to TRBJ2-5; 10 nucleotides align to TRBD2. The germline CDR1 and CDR2 sequences are SGHRS and YFSETQ. V gave up 5 bases and J gave up 5 bases; unmatched junction bases: 6. The CDR3 has 14 amino acids.